This entry lists 19 T cell receptor beta chains sequenced from one sample in a study of cytomegalovirus exposure and HLA in healthy donors. The PCR employed 60 Vbeta primers together with 13 Jbeta primers. The repertoire was sequenced with immunoSEQ multiplex PCR; TCRdb's copy has only in-frame clones and lacks some. There are roughly 100,000 clones in the sample; less than 85% occur only once, and about 2.5% lies in the top ten. Sequenced: PBMCs. Receptor source: a man aged 35 to 55 in good health and CMV-seronegative.

This clone was detected only a few times. The chain combines TRBV5-1 with TRBJ2-2; 9 bases are a match to TRBD2. V was clipped by 4 bases and J by 5 bases; unmatched bases: 6. The CDR3 covers 15 residues. CDR1 and CDR2 (germline): SGHRS, YFSETQ. The CDR3 bases are TGCGCCAGCAGCATAGCGGGGGAGCTTACCGGGGAGCTGTTTTTT. It is translated as CASSIAGELTGELFF.

The chain employs TRBV19 and TRBJ2-7; D is possibly TRBD1 (6 bases). The CDR3 spans 14 residues. Trimming took 5 bases from V and 0 from J, leaving 11 bases between them. Germline V CDR1 and CDR2: LNHDA, SQIVND (reference sequence). The CDR3 spells CASSRRDNSYEQYF. The CDR3 DNA sequence: TGTGCCAGTAGTCGCCGGGACAACTCCTACGAGCAGTACTTC.

The CDR3 nucleotides are TGTGCCAGCAGCTTGTCCCAGGGGAGCAGCTATGGCTACACCTTC. Its translation: CASSLSQGSSYGYTF. This chain connects TRBV5-6 to TRBJ1-2, with D possibly being TRBD1 (6 bases). Trimming removed 1 base from V and 4 bases from J, with 14 bases in between. The CDR3 has 15 residues. Germline CDR1 and CDR2: SGHDT and YYEEEE.

The chain has TRBV28 and TRBJ1-4; D uncertain. Trimming left V 4 bases short and J 8 bases short, with 8 bases between. Germline assignment: CDR1 MDHEN and CDR2 SYDVKM. This CDR3 region has 12 residues. For the CDR3, the DNA is TGTGCCAGCAGTTCGCTTAGAGAAAAACTGTTTTTT. Translating gives CASSSLREKLFF.

The V and J genes are TRBV7-3 and TRBJ2-1; 12 bases match TRBD1. Losses at the gene ends were 5 bases for V and 10 bases for J; bases not matched to a gene: 6. The length of the CDR3 is 14 residues. Looked up from germline, CDR1 is SGHTA and CDR2 is FQGTGA. CDR3 residues: CASSPGTGGREQFF. The DNA of the CDR3 is TGTGCCAGCAGCCCCGGGACAGGGGGCAGAGAGCAGTTCTTC. The whole variable domain, filled in from reference TRBV7-3 and TRBJ2-1, reads GAGVSQTPSNKVTEKGKYVELRCDPISGHTALYWYRQSLGQGPEFLIYFQGTGAADDSGLPNDRFFAVRPEGSVSTLKIQRTERGDSAVYLCASSPGTGGREQFFGPGTRLTVL.

The chain couples TRBV4-3 to TRBJ2-6, with 7 bases lining up with TRBD1. This CDR3 spans 18 amino acids. With V trimmed by 3 bases and J by 3 bases, 11 bases remained unmatched. Germline V CDR1 and CDR2: LGHNA, YSLEER. In DNA, the CDR3 is TGCGCCAGCAGCCAGCATACTCTTAGGGGGCTTGGGGCCAACGTCCTGACTTTC. It translates to CASSQHTLRGLGANVLTF.

This clone showed up just a few times. This rearrangement joins TRBV5-1 to TRBJ1-1; TRBD1 might be the D (6 bases). Trimming took 0 bases from V and 6 from J, leaving 12 bases between them. Germline assignment: CDR1 SGHRS and CDR2 YFSETQ. CDR3 length: 14 residues. CDR3 sequence: CASSLDREGAEAFF. The CDR3 DNA reads TGCGCCAGCAGCTTGGACAGGGAAGGCGCTGAAGCTTTCTTT.

This clone was seen a few times. The chain links TRBV4-1 to TRBJ1-3; D might be TRBD1 (5 bases). The CDR3 consists of 17 residues. CDR1 is MGHRA and CDR2 is YSYEKL in the germline V gene. Trimming removed 5 bases from V and 0 bases from J, with 17 bases in between. The CDR3 nucleotides read TGCGCCAGCAGCTCGTTCAGGAGGGACTACTCTGGAAACACCATATATTTT. Amino acids: CASSSFRRDYSGNTIYF.

This chain joins TRBV5-1 and TRBJ1-1, with a possible D match to TRBD1 (5 bases). The CDR3 covers 14 residues. The germline V and J ends were trimmed by 2 bases and 4 bases, with 12 bases remaining between them. Germline V gene lookup returns CDR1 SGHRS and CDR2 YFSETQ. The CDR3 here is CASSFSVGATEAFF. The CDR3 nucleotides are TGCGCCAGCAGCTTCAGTGTAGGGGCCACTGAAGCTTTCTTT.

The chain employs TRBV5-1 and TRBJ2-1; TRBD2 matches at 13 bases. Germline lookup yields CDR1 SGHRS and CDR2 YFSETQ. Unmatched junction bases numbered 13, after V lost 3 bases and J lost 7 bases. The CDR3 is 18 residues long. The CDR3 region is CASSWTPPLAGGGNEQFF. The CDR3, as DNA: TGCGCCAGCAGCTGGACCCCACCACTAGCGGGGGGGGGAAATGAGCAGTTCTTC.

This chain uses TRBV4-1 with TRBJ2-1, with TRBD2 matching 11 bases. V trimming: 3 bases; J trimming: 3 bases; junction bases outside the gene matches: 1. Germline V gives CDR1 MGHRA, CDR2 YSYEKL. This CDR3 is 15 amino acids long. The CDR3 sequence: CASSHTSGGYNEQFF. In DNA, the CDR3 is TGCGCCAGCAGCCACACTAGCGGGGGCTACAATGAGCAGTTCTTC.

The chain employs TRBV18 and TRBJ2-7, with a possible D match to TRBD2 (7 bases). Per germline, CDR1 KGHSH and CDR2 LQKENI. This CDR3 has 16 residues. Trimming shortened V by 2 bases and J by 1 base, and 15 bases separated the two germline ends. The CDR3 nucleotides are TGTGCCAGCTCACCAGCGGGGGCGAAAGGATCCTACGAGCAGTACTTC. It codes for CASSPAGAKGSYEQYF.

The CDR3 loop is CASSSTSGGAEDTQYF. The CDR3 bases are TGTGCCAGCAGCTCAACTAGCGGGGGGGCTGAAGATACGCAGTATTTT. The chain joins TRBV7-2 to TRBJ2-3, with TRBD2 matching over 13 bases. Germline V gene lookup returns CDR1 SGHTA and CDR2 FQGNSA. The CDR3 totals 16 residues. Germline trimming cut 4 bases from V and 5 bases from J; bases unmatched to any gene: 6.

V gene TRBV5-6 combines with J gene TRBJ1-4; 11 nucleotides line up with TRBD1. The CDR3 consists of 14 residues. The V and J ends lost 5 bases and 8 bases, in that order; junction bases with no gene match: 5. Germline CDR1 reads SGHDT; CDR2 reads YYEEEE. The CDR3 DNA reads TGTGCCAGCAGTCGGACAGGGGGCCTAGAAAAACTGTTTTTT. Translated: CASSRTGGLEKLFF.

The rearrangement uses TRBV6-5 and TRBJ2-1; 11 bases align to TRBD1. J was trimmed by 3 bases and V by 4 bases; bases with no gene match: 2. Germline-derived CDR1 and CDR2 are MNHEY and SVGAGI. The CDR3 extends over 15 amino acids. The CDR3 is CASSSGTGGYNEQFF. Here the CDR3 DNA reads TGTGCCAGCAGTTCCGGGACAGGGGGCTACAATGAGCAGTTCTTC.

Comments on this clone: This sample includes further DNA sequences coding for the same CDR3. V and J are TRBV12-5 and TRBJ2-7; tentative D call: TRBD1 (6 bases). The germline V gene encodes CDR1 LGHNT and CDR2 FRNRAP. V was clipped by 1 base and J by 1 base, with 8 bases between them. This CDR3 region has 14 residues. Written as DNA, the CDR3 is TGTGCTAGTGGTTTGGGACAGGTGTCCTACGAGCAGTACTTC. Encoded protein: CASGLGQVSYEQYF.

This clone has only one observation. The V call is TRBV7-8, the J call TRBJ1-1, with TRBD1 as a possible D gene (6 bases). The CDR3 runs 13 residues. The V gene's germline CDR1 is SGHVS and CDR2 FQNEAQ. The V gene lost 5 bases and the J gene lost 8 bases, with 15 bases spanning the gap. DNA of the CDR3: TGTGCCAGCAGCCAAGGGACACCCCGGGAAGCTTTCTTT. Protein: CASSQGTPREAFF.

This chain joins TRBV11-2 and TRBJ2-3; tentative D call: TRBD2 (5 bases). The CDR3 is made up of 13 amino acids. Germline CDR1 reads SGHAT; CDR2 reads FQNNGV. V lost 5 bases and J 8 bases, leaving 14 bases between the germline ends. CDR3 loop: CASSPGSPGTQYF. CDR3 coding DNA: TGTGCCAGCAGCCCGGGATCCCCCGGTACGCAGTATTTT.

The gene calls are TRBV7-9 and TRBJ2-5, with D maybe TRBD1 (7 bases). The J call may be mistaken, given a closer DNA end match to TRBJ2-7. This CDR3 comprises 17 residues. The germline gives CDR1 SEHNR, CDR2 FQNEAQ (reference sequence). In nucleotides, the CDR3 is TGTGCCAGCAGCTTAGGATTTGGAGGGGGCAGGGACCACGAGCAGTACTTC. Amino acid sequence: CASSLGFGGGRDHEQYF.